This T cell receptor beta chain stems from a study of cytomegalovirus exposure and HLA in healthy donors. The primer mix had 60 Vbeta and 13 Jbeta primers. Repertoires were generated with immunoSEQ multiplex PCR, while TCRdb's copy carries only in-frame clones and drops some. The sample has 150,000 to 200,000 clones; 60% to 80% are singletons. Study results and limitations: Likely technical artifact: a cluster of highly shared sequence variants. It emerged from a later analysis that several of the most significant clusters appeared to be linked to common viral pathogens. Cytomegalovirus status was reportedly diagnosed by the classifier with high sensitivity and specificity.

A word on this clone: Antigen unknown.

V lost 3 bases, J lost 0 bases, and 9 bases lay in between. CDR3 size: 14 residues. Germline V CDR1 and CDR2: MDHEN, SYDVKM. This TCR was sampled from a man aged 35 to 55 in good health and CMV-seropositive. Specimen: PBMCs. The chain recombines TRBV28 with TRBJ2-7; TRBD2 might be the D (6 bases). The chain's CDR3 is CASSLDYNSYEQYF. The CDR3 DNA reads TGTGCCAGCAGTTTGGACTATAACTCCTACGAGCAGTACTTC.